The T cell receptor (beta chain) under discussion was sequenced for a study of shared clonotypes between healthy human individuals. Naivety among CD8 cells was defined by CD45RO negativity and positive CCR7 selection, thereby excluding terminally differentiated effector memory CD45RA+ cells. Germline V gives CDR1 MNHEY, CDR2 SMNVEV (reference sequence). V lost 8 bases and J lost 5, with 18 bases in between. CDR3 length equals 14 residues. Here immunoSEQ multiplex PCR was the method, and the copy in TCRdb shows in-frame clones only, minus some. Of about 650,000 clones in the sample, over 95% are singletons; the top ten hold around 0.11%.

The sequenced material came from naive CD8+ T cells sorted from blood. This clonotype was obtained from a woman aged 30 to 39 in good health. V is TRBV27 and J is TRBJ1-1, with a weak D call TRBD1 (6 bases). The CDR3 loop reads CASYPGRGGTEAFF. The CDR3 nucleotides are TGTGCCAGCTACCCGGGTAGGGGGGGAACTGAAGCTTTCTTT.